This T cell receptor (beta chain) stems from a study of shared clonotypes between healthy human individuals. Study-level background: For every donor, three CD4 naive, three CD4 memory, two CD8 naive and one CD8 memory plates were used.

Findings of the study overall: It was only blood that was sampled, and tissue repertoires likely differ.

This table comes from immunoSEQ multiplex PCR, and its TCRdb copy is limited to in-frame clones, with some not included. The repertoire has about 380,000 clones, 95% to 97% of them found once; the top ten carry more than 0.3%. Trimming removed 0 bases from V and 7 bases from J, with 13 bases in between. The CDR3 loop spans 14 amino acids. From germline, CDR1 is LGHNA and CDR2 YNFKEQ. About this clone itself: Its antigen remains unidentified.

The sequence derives from a man aged 30 to 39 in good health. The chain couples TRBV4-2 to TRBJ2-7; tentatively, D is TRBD2 (7 bases). Sequencing was done on a sample of memory CD8+ T cells sorted from blood. As for subset: CD45RO+ cells pooled with CCR7-negative TemRA cells. As DNA, the CDR3 is TGTGCCAGCAGCCAAGACCCAGGGGAGGGGGAGCAGTACTTC. Translation: CASSQDPGEGEQYF.